The sequence of this TCR beta chain was determined in a study of T cell repertoires in cytomegalovirus infection. The germline gives CDR1 MNHEY, CDR2 SVGAGI. CDR3 length: 13 amino acids. On this clonotype: The antigen is not known. Compared with germline, one end of the junction differs, possibly owing to a read error.

TCRdb processed the reads anew with MiXCR; each CDR3 protein has one entry. The table includes about 55,000 distinct CDR3 sequences, around 18% detected once. This material consisted of CD8+ T cells from cultured PBMCs, taken from culture after CMV antigen stimulation. V and J are TRBV6-5 and TRBJ2-3, with D perhaps assigned TRBD1 or TRBD2 (6 bases each). This TCR came from a human donor in good health (CMV status not recorded). Some clones in this sample may be carry-over from other donors' samples. CDR3 DNA: TGTGCCAGCACCAACGGGGGCACAGATACGCAGAATTTT. It codes for CASTNGGTDTQNF.